The clone carrying this T cell receptor (beta chain) was recorded once. The antigen is undetermined. The CDR3 length is 15 residues. CDR1 and CDR2 from the germline V gene are SGHTA and FQGTGA. The junction had 5 bases not matched to a gene; V was cut back by 5 bases and J by 6 bases. The sample comes from a study of cytomegalovirus exposure and HLA in healthy donors. It was with 60 Vbeta and 13 Jbeta primers that the PCR ran. TCRdb's table, derived via immunoSEQ multiplex PCR, lists solely in-frame clones and lacks some. Of over 150,000 clones listed, under 85% are singletons. Study-level points and caveats: A later analysis showed that HLA-associated TCR beta chains had undergone more clonal expansion than equally common others. 150 or so TCR beta chains were listed as cytomegalovirus-associated. Later analysis reportedly placed an Asian-associated ancestry cluster below the approximately 700-donor mean in N-insertions.

Source material: PBMCs. The chain has TRBV7-3 and TRBJ2-1; 12 bases match TRBD2. This clonotype was sampled from a male donor in good health and CMV-seronegative. The CDR3, as DNA: TGTGCCAGCAGCACCCTAGCGGGAGGGCCCAATGAGCAGTTCTTC. Its translation: CASSTLAGGPNEQFF.